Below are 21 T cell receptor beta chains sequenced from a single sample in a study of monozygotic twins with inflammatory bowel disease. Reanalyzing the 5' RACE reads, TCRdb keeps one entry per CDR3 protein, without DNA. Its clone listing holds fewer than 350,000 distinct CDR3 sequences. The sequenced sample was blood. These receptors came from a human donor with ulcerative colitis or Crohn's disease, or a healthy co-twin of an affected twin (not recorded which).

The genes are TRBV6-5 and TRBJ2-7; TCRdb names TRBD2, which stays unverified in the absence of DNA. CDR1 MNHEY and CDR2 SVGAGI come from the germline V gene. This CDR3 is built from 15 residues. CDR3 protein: CASSYSWGRGYEQYF.

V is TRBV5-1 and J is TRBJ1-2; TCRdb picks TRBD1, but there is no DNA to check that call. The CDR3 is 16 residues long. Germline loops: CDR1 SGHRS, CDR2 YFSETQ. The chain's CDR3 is CASSTVGQGSPYGYTF.

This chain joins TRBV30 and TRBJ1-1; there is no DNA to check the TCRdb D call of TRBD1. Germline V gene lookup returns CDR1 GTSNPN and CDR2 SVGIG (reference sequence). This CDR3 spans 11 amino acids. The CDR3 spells CAWWGGTEAFF.

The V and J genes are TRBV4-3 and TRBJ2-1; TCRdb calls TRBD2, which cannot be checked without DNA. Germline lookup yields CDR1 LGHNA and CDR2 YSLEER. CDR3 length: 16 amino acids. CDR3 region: CASSLSTSGNYNEQFF.

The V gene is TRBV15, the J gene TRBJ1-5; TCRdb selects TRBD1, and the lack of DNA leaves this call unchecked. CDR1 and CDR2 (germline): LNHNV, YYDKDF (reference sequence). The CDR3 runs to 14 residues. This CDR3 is CATSLDRFNQPQHF.

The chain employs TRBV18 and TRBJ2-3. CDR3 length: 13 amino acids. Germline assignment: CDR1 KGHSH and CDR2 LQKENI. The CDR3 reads CASSPSDTDTQYF.

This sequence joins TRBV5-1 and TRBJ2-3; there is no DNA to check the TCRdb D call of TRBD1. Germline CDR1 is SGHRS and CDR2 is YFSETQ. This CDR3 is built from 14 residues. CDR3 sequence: CASVGDRGLDTQYF.

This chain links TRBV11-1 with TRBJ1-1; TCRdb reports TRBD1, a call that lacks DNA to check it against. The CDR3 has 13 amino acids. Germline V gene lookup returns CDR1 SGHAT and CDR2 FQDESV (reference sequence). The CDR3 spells CASSPGTGGSPFF.

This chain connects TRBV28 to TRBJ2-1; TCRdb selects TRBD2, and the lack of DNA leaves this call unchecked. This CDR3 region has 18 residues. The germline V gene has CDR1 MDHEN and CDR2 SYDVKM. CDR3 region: CASSLLLRRQAGSGEQFF.

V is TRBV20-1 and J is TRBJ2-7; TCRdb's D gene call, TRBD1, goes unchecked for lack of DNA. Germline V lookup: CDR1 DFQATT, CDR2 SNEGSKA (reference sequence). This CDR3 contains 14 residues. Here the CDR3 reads CSASVPGTGVVQYF.

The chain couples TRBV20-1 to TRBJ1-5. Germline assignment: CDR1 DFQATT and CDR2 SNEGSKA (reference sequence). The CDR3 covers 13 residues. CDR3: CSSTRIKYQPQHF.

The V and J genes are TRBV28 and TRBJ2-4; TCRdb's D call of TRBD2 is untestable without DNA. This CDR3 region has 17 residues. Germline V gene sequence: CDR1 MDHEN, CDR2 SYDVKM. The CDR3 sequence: CASSPGLAGLAKNIQYF.

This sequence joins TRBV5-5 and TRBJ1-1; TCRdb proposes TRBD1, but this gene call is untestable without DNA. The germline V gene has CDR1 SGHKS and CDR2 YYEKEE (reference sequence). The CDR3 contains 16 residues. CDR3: CASSLGPGGFNTEAFF. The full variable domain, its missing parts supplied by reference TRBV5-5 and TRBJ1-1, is DAGVTQSPTHLIKTRGQQVTLRCSPISGHKSVSWYQQVLGQGPQFIFQYYEKEERGRGNFPDRFSARQFPNYSSELNVNALLLGDSALYLCASSLGPGGFNTEAFFGQGTRLTVV.

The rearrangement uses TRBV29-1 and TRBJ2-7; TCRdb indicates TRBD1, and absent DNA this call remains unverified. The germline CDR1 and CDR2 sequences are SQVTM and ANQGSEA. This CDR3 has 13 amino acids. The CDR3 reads CSVEKDRLGEQYF.

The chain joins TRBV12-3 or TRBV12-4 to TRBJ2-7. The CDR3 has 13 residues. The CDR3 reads CASSFLGSYEQYF.

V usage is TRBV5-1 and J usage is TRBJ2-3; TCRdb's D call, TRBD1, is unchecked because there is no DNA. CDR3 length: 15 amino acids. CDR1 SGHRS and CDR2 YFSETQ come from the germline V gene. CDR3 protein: CASRPSTGPTDTQYF.

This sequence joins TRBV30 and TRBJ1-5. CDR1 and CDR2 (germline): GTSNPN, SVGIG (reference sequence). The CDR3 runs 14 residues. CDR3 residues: CAWSVGGAYQPQHF.

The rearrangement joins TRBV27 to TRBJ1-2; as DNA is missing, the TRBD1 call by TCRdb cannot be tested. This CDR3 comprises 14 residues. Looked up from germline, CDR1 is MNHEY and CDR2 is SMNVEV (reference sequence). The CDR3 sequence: CASRQGATYYGYTF.

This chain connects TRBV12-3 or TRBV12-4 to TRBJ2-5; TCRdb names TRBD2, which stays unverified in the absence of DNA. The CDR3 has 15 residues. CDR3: CASSSWTPRPETQYF.

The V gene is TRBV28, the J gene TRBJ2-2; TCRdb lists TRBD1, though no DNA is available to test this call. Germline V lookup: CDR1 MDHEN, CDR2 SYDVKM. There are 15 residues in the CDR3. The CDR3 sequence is CASRRQGVKTGELFF.

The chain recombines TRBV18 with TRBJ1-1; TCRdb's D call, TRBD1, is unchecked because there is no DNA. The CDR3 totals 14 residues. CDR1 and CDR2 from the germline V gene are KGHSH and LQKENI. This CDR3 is CASSLDRGGTEAFF.